Ten or more counts support the clone carrying this T cell receptor (beta chain). Its target is unknown. One entry per CDR3 protein results from TCRdb running MiXCR on the 5' RACE reads. Among a few hundred thousand distinct CDR3 sequences listed, roughly 15% were seen once. This entry is derived from a study of T-cell memory formation after mild COVID-19. Background on the study: The TCR clusters were mostly specific to one donor.

Study outcomes and limitations: There were some responding clones in pre-infection memory, which suggested that cross-reactive memory had joined. Of the contracting clones, CD4+ ones lay mainly in CM and EM, and CD8+ ones in EMRA.

Specimen: PBMCs or a T cell subset sorted from them (not recorded which). This clonotype originated in a man aged 18 to 29 who had mild COVID-19 (a few samples of this study predate the infection). Cell type and time point are not known.

The chain's CDR3 is CASTWDYANTGELFF. CDR3 DNA: TGTGCCAGCACCTGGGACTACGCGAACACCGGGGAGCTGTTTTTT. V and J are TRBV6-1 and TRBJ2-2, with 7 bases matching TRBD2. V shed 7 bases and J 0 bases; nucleotides not matched to a gene: 5. Per germline, CDR1 MNHNS and CDR2 SASEGT. The CDR3 extends over 15 amino acids.